This T cell receptor (beta chain) is from a study of CD8+ T cells in alopecia areata. RNA extraction and reverse transcription yielded cDNA as sequencing template. Some clones are missing from TCRdb's copy, which holds only in-frame ones; the method was immunoSEQ multiplex PCR. The data show under 250,000 clones, with under 60% seen just once and approximately 1.4% held by the top ten. Described treatment: oral pan-JAK inhibitor, 5-10 mg twice daily. The CDR3 has 13 amino acids. Germline loops: CDR1 WSHSY, CDR2 SAAADI. The V and J ends lost 6 bases and 3 bases, in that order; junction bases with no gene match: 4.

This sequence originates from a human donor with alopecia areata. Sequenced material: CD4+ T cells sorted from blood, taken at week 4, from a patient treated with tofacitinib. The chain carries TRBV10-2 and TRBJ1-1, with 7 bases matching TRBD1. The CDR3 region has the DNA TGCGCCAGCAGCTCAGACAGGGACACTGAAGCTTTCTTT. As protein: CASSSDRDTEAFF.